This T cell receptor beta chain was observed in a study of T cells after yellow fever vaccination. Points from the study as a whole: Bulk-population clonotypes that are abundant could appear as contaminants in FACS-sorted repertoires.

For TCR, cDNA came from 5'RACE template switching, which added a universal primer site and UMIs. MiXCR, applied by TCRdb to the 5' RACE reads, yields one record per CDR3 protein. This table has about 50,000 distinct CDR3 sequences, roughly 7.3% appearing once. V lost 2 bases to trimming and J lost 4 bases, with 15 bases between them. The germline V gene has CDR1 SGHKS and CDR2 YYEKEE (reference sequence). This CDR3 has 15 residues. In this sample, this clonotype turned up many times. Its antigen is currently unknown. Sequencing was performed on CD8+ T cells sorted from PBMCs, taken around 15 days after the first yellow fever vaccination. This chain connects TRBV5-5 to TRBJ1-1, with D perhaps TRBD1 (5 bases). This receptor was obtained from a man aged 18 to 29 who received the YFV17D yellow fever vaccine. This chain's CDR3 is CASSLGPPGGTEAFF. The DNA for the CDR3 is TGTGCCAGCAGCTTAGGGCCCCCCGGGGGCACTGAAGCTTTCTTT.